In its sample, the clone carrying this TCR beta chain was seen once. This record comes from a study of blood T cell repertoires in COVID-19. Study at large: COVID-19 samples collected from the United States, Italy and Spain covered acute and convalescent phases.

In the source study's methods: The authors estimated nucleated cell counts from reference gene primer amplification. Profiled with immunoSEQ multiplex PCR; TCRdb holds only in-frame clones, not every one. That table supplies the V and J calls and clone size; D and trimming were determined from the DNA. This table holds 200,000 to 250,000 clones, over 80% found once. The trim removed 3 bases at V and 3 bases at J, leaving 3 bases unmatched. The germline V gene has CDR1 SGHVS and CDR2 FNYEAQ. The CDR3 has 15 residues. The chain is built from TRBV7-6 and TRBJ1-5, with TRBD1 matching 9 bases. The sample was peripheral blood. This TCR came from a man aged 30-40 years who had recovered from COVID-19. In DNA, the CDR3 is TGTGCCAGCAGCTTGGGGACAGGGTTCAATCAGCCCCAGCATTTT. Its translation is CASSLGTGFNQPQHF. Complete variable domain (other parts from reference TRBV7-6 and TRBJ1-5): GAGVSQSPRYKVTKRGQDVALRCDPISGHVSLYWYRQALGQGPEFLTYFNYEAQQDKSGLPNDRFSAERPEGSISTLTIQRTEQRDSAMYRCASSLGTGFNQPQHFGDGTRLSIL.